This TCR beta chain was identified in a study of blood T cell repertoires in COVID-19. Study information: From T cells, B-cell-depleted T cells, or PBMCs came the material, which was cDNA or gDNA.

Sequencing used immunoSEQ multiplex PCR; TCRdb keeps in-frame clones, though not all of them. The table lists 200,000 to 250,000 clones, approximately 86% of them singletons. The V end was cut by 4 bases, the J end by 5 bases, with 14 bases between. CDR3 length: 14 amino acids. Germline V gene data show CDR1 as SGHNT and CDR2 as YENEEA. This TCR was sampled from a woman at least 80 years old with acute or convalescent COVID-19. The sequencing input was peripheral blood. The chain has TRBV11-3 and TRBJ1-1; tentative D call: TRBD1 (5 bases). The CDR3 here is CASSSSGGGTEAFF. DNA for the CDR3: TGTGCCAGCAGCTCCTCCGGGGGGGGGACTGAAGCTTTCTTT. Together with reference TRBV11-3 and TRBJ1-1, the CDR3 gives the full variable domain: EAGVVQSPRYKIIEKKQPVAFWCNPISGHNTLYWYLQNLGQGPELLIRYENEEAVDDSQLPKDRFSAERLKGVDSTLKIQPAELGDSAVYLCASSSSGGGTEAFFGQGTRLTVV.